The rows below give T cell receptor beta chains drawn from one sample of a study of type 1 regulatory T cells. Their antigens are not known. From the reads, TCRdb called clonotypes with MiXCR, one entry per CDR3 protein. The repertoire holds under 85,000 distinct CDR3 sequences, with nearly 50% as singletons. The sample comprised cultured non-Tr1 T cells, either the whole culture or a sorted T cell fraction (not recorded which). These receptors were taken from a human donor in good health. Both conserved end residues are part of each CDR3. A D gene is named only where the DNA matches it firmly. A row's size may be missing; if present it is once, few, many or a size class.

>TRBJ2-2|NA|TRBV29-1|TRBD1|12
TGCAGCGTTGGGACAGGGAACGGGGAGCTGTTTTTT
CSVGTGNGELFF
>TRBJ2-7|NA|TRBV20-1|NA|12
TGCAGTGTTGGTGGGGCAGGGGCTGGGCAGTACTTC
CSVGGAGAGQYF
>TRBJ2-7|NA|TRBV5-1|NA|14
TGCGCCAGCAGCTCAGCGGGTTCCATCTACGAGCAGTACTTC
CASSSAGSIYEQYF
>TRBJ1-1|few|TRBV4-1|NA|14
TGCGCCAGCAGCCAAGTTGCCCGGGACAACGAAGCTTTCTTT
CASSQVARDNEAFF
>TRBJ2-7|many|TRBV5-1|TRBD1|14
TGCGCCAGCAGCTCCGGACAGGCGGTTAACGAGCAGTACTTC
CASSSGQAVNEQYF
>TRBJ2-2|few|TRBV6-2/TRBV6-3|TRBD2|14
TGTGCCAGCAGAGGACTAGGGAACACCGGGGAGCTGTTTTTT
CASRGLGNTGELFF
>TRBJ1-2|NA|TRBV9|NA|15
TGTGCCAGCAGCCAGGGAAGGGCTGGAATTTATGGCTACACCTTC
CASSQGRAGIYGYTF
>TRBJ1-2|few|TRBV7-2|TRBD1|16
TGTGCCAGCAGTAAACCGGGACAGGAAGCTAACTATGGCTACACCTTC
CASSKPGQEANYGYTF
>TRBJ2-7|NA|TRBV5-4|TRBD2|15
TGTGCCAGCAGCTTGGACGGGGCTAGCGGTTACGAGCAGTACTTC
CASSLDGASGYEQYF
>TRBJ2-5|NA|TRBV11-3|NA|16
TGTGCCAGCAGCACGCGACAGTCCCCACGCCAAGAGACCCAGTACTTC
CASSTRQSPRQETQYF
>TRBJ2-1|NA|TRBV6-6|NA|14
TGTGCCACCATGCTAGCGAGCTCCTACAATGAGCAGTTCTTC
CATMLASSYNEQFF
>TRBJ1-2|NA|TRBV12-3/TRBV12-4|TRBD1|13
TGTGCCAGCAGCCGACAGGGCCCCTATGGCTACACCTTC
CASSRQGPYGYTF
>TRBJ1-2|NA|TRBV6-2/TRBV6-3|TRBD1|16
TGTGCCAGCAGTGATCGCCGGGACAGGGTGATTTATGGCTACACCTTC
CASSDRRDRVIYGYTF
>TRBJ2-3|few|TRBV5-1|NA|14
TGCGCCAGCAGACGCGGACAGAGCACAGATACGCAGTATTTT
CASRRGQSTDTQYF
>TRBJ2-5|once|TRBV5-6|NA|18
TGTGCCAGCAGCTTGGGTTTCCGGCGGGACAGCCAAAAAGAGACCCAGTACTTC
CASSLGFRRDSQKETQYF
>TRBJ2-3|NA|TRBV4-1|TRBD2|19
TGCGCCAGCAGCCAAGTCCGGACTAGCGGGCGTGCTAGCACAGATACGCAGTATTTT
CASSQVRTSGRASTDTQYF
>TRBJ2-5|NA|TRBV7-2|TRBD2|17
TGTGCCAGCAGCTTGGAAAGGGGCGGGGGGGCCCTGGAGACCCAGTACTTC
CASSLERGGGALETQYF
>TRBJ1-2|NA|TRBV7-2|NA|14
TGTGCCAGCAGCTTCAACAGAGCTAACTATGGCTACACCTTC
CASSFNRANYGYTF
>TRBJ1-1|NA|TRBV29-1|NA|13
TGCAGCGTGAAACGGCAGTTGAACACTGAAGCTTTCTTT
CSVKRQLNTEAFF
>TRBJ2-6|once|TRBV13|NA|20
TGTGCCAGCAGCTCGAGATCTGCCATCTCGATATACTCTGGGGCCAACGTCCTGACTTTC
CASSSRSAISIYSGANVLTF
>TRBJ1-1|NA|TRBV5-1|TRBD1|15
TGCGCCAGCAGCCAAAACACAGGGGGGAACACTGAAGCTTTCTTT
CASSQNTGGNTEAFF
>TRBJ2-1|NA|TRBV3-1|NA|13
TGTGCCAGCAGCGGAGACGGTTTCAGGGCCCCCCGATTC
CASSGDGFRAPRF
>TRBJ1-6|NA|TRBV20-1|TRBD1|12
TGCAGTGCCCCAGGGGGGGGCTCACCCCTCCACTTT
CSAPGGGSPLHF
>TRBJ2-4|few|TRBV9|TRBD2|17
TGTGCCAGCAGCCCCTCGGGTAGCGGGGGCACCGGGGACATTCAGTACTTC
CASSPSGSGGTGDIQYF
>TRBJ2-4|NA|TRBV11-3|NA|16
TGTGCCAGCAGCTTAGGTCGGGGCAGGGGACCAAACATTCAGTACTTC
CASSLGRGRGPNIQYF
>TRBJ2-3|NA|TRBV12-3/TRBV12-4|TRBD2|15
TGTGCCAGCAGGAGTAGCGGGGTTGGCACAGATACGCAGTATTTT
CASRSSGVGTDTQYF
>TRBJ1-1|NA|TRBV7-9|TRBD1|17
TGTGCCAGCAGCTCGAAGAGAGGACAGGGGGTGAACACTGAAGCTTTCTTT
CASSSKRGQGVNTEAFF
>TRBJ1-2|NA|TRBV5-1|TRBD1|13
TGCGCCAGCAGCGACCCGGGACAGTCTAGCTACACCTTC
CASSDPGQSSYTF
>TRBJ1-2|NA|TRBV29-1|NA|14
TGCAGCGTTGAGCCCTCCCCGAGTAGCTATGGCTACACCTTC
CSVEPSPSSYGYTF
>TRBJ2-1|once|TRBV5-1|TRBD2|22
TGCGCCAGCAGCCCTAGGGGAGCCGGGACTAGCGGGGGGCCCTACTCCTACAATGAGCAGTTCTTC
CASSPRGAGTSGGPYSYNEQFF
>TRBJ1-2|NA|TRBV5-5|TRBD1|15
TGTGCCAGCAGCTTGGCTAATAGACAGGGCTATGGCTACACCTTC
CASSLANRQGYGYTF
>TRBJ1-2|NA|TRBV28|NA|11
TGTGCCAGCAGACACATCTATGGCTACACCTTC
CASRHIYGYTF
>TRBJ2-1|NA|TRBV7-8|NA|14
TGTGCCAGCAGCTTAGCTCTAAAGGGGAGTGAGCAGTTCTTC
CASSLALKGSEQFF
>TRBJ2-2|NA|TRBV5-4|NA|15
TGTGCCAGCAGCGGAGGTGGGGGGGCGGCCGGGGAGCTGTTTTTT
CASSGGGGAAGELFF
>TRBJ1-2|NA|TRBV5-6|NA|12
TGTGCCAGCAGCTTGGCCAGCTATGGCTACACCTTC
CASSLASYGYTF
>TRBJ1-5|NA|TRBV7-2|NA|15
TGTGCCAGCAGCTTAGAAGGAGACACTAATCAGCCCCAGCATTTT
CASSLEGDTNQPQHF
>TRBJ1-2|NA|TRBV5-1|NA|14
TGCGCCAGCAGCCGACAGGAAGCTAACTATGGCTACACCTTC
CASSRQEANYGYTF
>TRBJ1-1|NA|TRBV4-2|NA|19
TGTGCCAGCAGCCAAGCTCCAAGTGGGGGAACAGCAATGAACACTGAAGCTTTCTTT
CASSQAPSGGTAMNTEAFF
>TRBJ1-1|NA|TRBV7-2|NA|18
TGTGCCAGCAGCCCCACCTTACCCAGGGCACAAAGAGGAACTGAAGCTTTCTTT
CASSPTLPRAQRGTEAFF
>TRBJ2-4|NA|TRBV20-1|TRBD2|16
TGCAGTGCTAGTCGGCTAGCGGGGGGAGCCAAAAACATTCAGTACTTC
CSASRLAGGAKNIQYF
>TRBJ2-1|NA|TRBV2|NA|12
TGTGCCAGCAGAGGGCAGGGCTATGAGCAGTTCTTC
CASRGQGYEQFF